This T cell receptor beta chain was recovered during a study of blood T cells in healthy people across ages. This clonotype has more than one count but fewer than ten. A second PCR of about 7 to 12 cycles used a sample-barcoded 5' primer and a J-beta primer mix. TCRdb re-derived calls from the 5' RACE reads in MiXCR, one entry per CDR3 protein. Of around 750,000 distinct CDR3 sequences in the sample, about 48% were seen once. Germline CDR1 is SQVTM and CDR2 is ANQGSEA. The V segment lost 7 bases and the J segment 6 bases; nucleotides outside the gene matches: 11. The CDR3 has 14 residues. The clonotype originates from a man older than 75 in good health. Sequences were obtained from blood. The chain joins TRBV29-1 to TRBJ2-1, with 8 bases lining up with TRBD2. CDR3 nucleotide sequence: TGCAGCGGCGCATCTAGCGGGTTCGTCAATGAGCAGTTCTTC. It translates to CSGASSGFVNEQFF.